A selection of T cell receptor beta chains follows, all from one sample in a study of regulatory T cells in long-lasting Graves disease. TCRdb passed the multiplex PCR reads through MiXCR, listing each CDR3 protein once. The table has about 240,000 distinct CDR3 sequences, roughly 21% seen once. Sequencing was performed on peripheral blood mononuclear cells (PBMCs), taken at new diagnosis, from a patient treated with antithyroid drugs. Every receptor here comes from a female donor with Graves disease. Each CDR3 is given with its conserved first and last residue. A D gene is named only where the DNA matches it firmly. The size field is filled for only some rows; it gives once, few, many or a size class.

TRBV6-2/TRBV6-3	TRBJ1-5	TRBD1	many	TGTGCCAGCTCCCCCGGGACAGGGAACTTTCAGCCCCAGCATTTT	CASSPGTGNFQPQHF
TRBV12-3/TRBV12-4	TRBJ2-7	TRBD1	many	TGTGCCAGCAGACCCGGACAGGGCTCCTACGAGCAGTACTTC	CASRPGQGSYEQYF
TRBV20-1	TRBJ2-2	.	many	TGCAGTGCTAGACCAGGTTCGAACACCGGGGAGCTGTTTTTT	CSARPGSNTGELFF
TRBV6-1	TRBJ1-1	.	many	TGTGCCACCCCTGGCCTCCGTTTGGAGGCTGAAGCTTTCTTT	CATPGLRLEAEAFF
TRBV4-3	TRBJ2-1	.	.	TGCGCCAGCAGCCAAGTTGGCCTTATCAGCTACAATGAGCAGTTCTTC	CASSQVGLISYNEQFF
TRBV5-1	TRBJ2-5	.	many	TGCGCCAGCAGCTTGACAAACGAACTGTCCTTTGAGACCCAGTACTTC	CASSLTNELSFETQYF
TRBV2	TRBJ2-3	TRBD2	many	TGTGCCAGCAGCGCGACTAGCGGGGGCACAGATACGCAGTATTTT	CASSATSGGTDTQYF
TRBV10-3	TRBJ2-1	TRBD2	.	TGTGCCATCGGGACTAGCGATGAGCAGTTCTTC	CAIGTSDEQFF
TRBV11-2	TRBJ1-5	.	many	TGTGCCAGCAGCTTAAGAGACAATCAGCCCCAGCATTTT	CASSLRDNQPQHF
TRBV6-5	TRBJ1-2	.	many	TGTGCCAGCAGTTCCTCCCGTGTGGTAGTGAATGGCTACACCTTC	CASSSSRVVVNGYTF
TRBV20-1	TRBJ2-7	.	few	TGCAGTGCTAGACCCCGGACTACCGCCTACGAGCAGTACTTC	CSARPRTTAYEQYF
TRBV10-3	TRBJ2-7	TRBD1	many	TGTGCCATCAGTGACTCCGGGACAGGGCGTTACGAGCAGTACTTC	CAISDSGTGRYEQYF
TRBV5-6	TRBJ2-1	.	many	TGTGCCAGCAGCCCCTGGGGGAATAATGGGCAGTTCTTC	CASSPWGNNGQFF
TRBV29-1	TRBJ2-2	TRBD1	many	TGCAGCGTCCGCCGACAGGGAAACACCGGGGAGCTGTTTTTT	CSVRRQGNTGELFF
TRBV6-2/TRBV6-3	TRBJ2-5	TRBD2	many	TGTGCCAGCAGTTACCTTGGGACTAGCTTACTCGGGACCCAGTACTTC	CASSYLGTSLLGTQYF
TRBV20-1	TRBJ1-2	.	many	TGCAGTGCTAGAGATTCGAGAGGCCAGGGGTTCTATGGCTACACCTTC	CSARDSRGQGFYGYTF
TRBV19	TRBJ2-2	TRBD2	many	TGTGCCAGTCGGGCTAGCGGACAAGCCGGGGAGCTGTTTTTT	CASRASGQAGELFF
TRBV4-1	TRBJ2-7	.	many	TGCGCCAGCAGCCAATCGCCGGGACACGAAGACTACGAGCAGTACTTC	CASSQSPGHEDYEQYF
TRBV18	TRBJ2-1	TRBD1	many	TGTGCCAGCTCACCAAGACAGGGGGAGAACAATGAGCAGTTCTTC	CASSPRQGENNEQFF
TRBV20-1	TRBJ1-4	.	many	TGCAGTGCAGATCAATTAGGGGAAAAACTGTTTTTT	CSADQLGEKLFF
TRBV7-2	TRBJ2-7	.	.	TGTGCCAGCAGCCCGACTTACACAAGCTCCTACGAGCAGTACTTC	CASSPTYTSSYEQYF
TRBV12-3/TRBV12-4	TRBJ2-1	.	many	TGTGCCAGCAGATCCCAATACAATGAGCAGTTCTTC	CASRSQYNEQFF